This TCR beta chain was observed in a study of T cell responses to AZD1222 COVID-19 vaccine. As for this clone: Its antigen is not known.

Whole-study results and caveats: White British ancestry dominated among donors, who included more females, and clonal diversity was possibly underestimated. Targeting of unmutated variant regions was reportedly seen in nearly half of spike-specific TCRs. Spike-wide coverage was observed for vaccine-associated CD4 TCRs, with dominant responses at 160-218 and 743-854.

Per the germline V gene, CDR1 is SNHLY and CDR2 is FYNNEI. With 5 bases clipped from V and 4 bases from J, the junction kept 6 bases outside the gene matches. The CDR3 is 15 amino acids. The repertoire was sequenced with immunoSEQ multiplex PCR; TCRdb's copy has only in-frame clones and lacks some. The sample has more than 95,000 clones; roughly 92% are singletons. The chain couples TRBV2 to TRBJ2-1, with 9 bases fitting TRBD1. The specimen comprised peripheral blood, sampled 28 days after the second AZD1222 dose. The sequence was collected from an adult who received the AZD1222 COVID-19 vaccine. This CDR3 reads CASSSRDRVYNEQFF. The DNA of the CDR3 is TGTGCCAGCAGTTCCCGGGACAGGGTGTACAATGAGCAGTTCTTC.